These 27 T cell receptor beta chains share one sample of origin, sequenced in a study of blood T cell repertoires in COVID-19. Profiled with immunoSEQ multiplex PCR; TCRdb holds only in-frame clones, not every one. The table lists approximately 130,000 clones, around 85% of them singletons, with 4.3% in the top ten. The sequenced material came from peripheral blood. These receptors all come from a human donor in a cohort sampled during active COVID-19.

This clone was seen only once. This rearrangement joins TRBV5-1 to TRBJ2-2, with D possibly being TRBD2 (5 bases). This CDR3 comprises 15 residues. CDR1 SGHRS and CDR2 YFSETQ come from the germline V gene. V gave up 7 bases and J gave up 0 bases, with 13 bases separating them. The CDR3 reads CASRRGEANTGELFF. The CDR3 DNA sequence: TGCGCCAGCCGCCGGGGAGAGGCGAACACCGGGGAGCTGTTTTTT.

Turning to this clone: A read error may produce the germline difference seen at one junction end. For the CDR3, the DNA is TGTGCCAGCTCCGGACACCGGAGGGGAAAAACTGTTTTT. Its protein is CASSGHRRGKTVF. The gene calls are TRBV6-4 and TRBJ1-4; weak D call: TRBD1 (5 bases). Germline values: CDR1 MRHNA, CDR2 SNTAGT. The CDR3 length is 13 residues.

The J gene is TRBJ1-1, the V gene TRBV6-5, with D perhaps matching TRBD1 (6 bases). The CDR3 covers 13 residues. V lost 8 bases to trimming and J lost 1 base, with 11 bases between them. CDR1 is MNHEY and CDR2 is SVGAGI in the germline V gene. The CDR3 DNA sequence: TGTGCCAGCTCGGGGGGGGCGAACACTGAAGCTTTCTTT. Encoded protein: CASSGGANTEAFF.

The rearrangement joins TRBV28 to TRBJ2-3; D not certain. Germline loops: CDR1 MDHEN, CDR2 SYDVKM. V was cut by 2 bases and J by 2 bases, with 8 bases left in between. The CDR3 loop spans 14 amino acids. As DNA, the CDR3 is TGTGCCAGCAGTTTAAGTGAGGTCACAGATACGCAGTATTTT. Its translation is CASSLSEVTDTQYF. Using reference TRBV28 and TRBJ2-3 for the parts outside the CDR3, the full variable domain is DVKVTQSSRYLVKRTGEKVFLECVQDMDHENMFWYRQDPGLGLRLIYFSYDVKMKEKGDIPEGYSVSREKKERFSLILESASTNQTSMYLCASSLSEVTDTQYFGPGTRLTVL.

The rearrangement joins TRBV28 to TRBJ2-1; 12 positions agree with TRBD1. Trimming at V came to 7 bases and at J to 6 bases, leaving 7 bases not matched to a gene. Per germline, CDR1 MDHEN and CDR2 SYDVKM. The CDR3 contains 15 residues. The CDR3 nucleotides are TGTGCCAGCACTGCCGGGACAGGGGGCTCCAATGAGCAGTTCTTC. Protein product: CASTAGTGGSNEQFF.

The rearrangement joins TRBV30 to TRBJ1-2; weak D call: TRBD1 (5 bases). V was shortened by 7 bases and J by 4 bases, with 22 bases between the two germline ends. Looked up from germline, CDR1 is GTSNPN and CDR2 is SVGIG (reference sequence). There are 15 residues in the CDR3. The DNA of the CDR3 is TGTGCCTCAACAAAGGAGCTGGGGCCTGGCTATGGCTACACCTTC. It yields the protein CASTKELGPGYGYTF.

A note on this clone: This sample includes further DNA sequences coding for the same CDR3. This sequence joins TRBV7-9 and TRBJ2-3; 13 bases are shared with TRBD2. With V trimmed by 1 base and J by 5 bases, 0 bases remained unmatched. The germline gives CDR1 SEHNR, CDR2 FQNEAQ (reference sequence). CDR3 size: 15 residues. CDR3 nucleotides: TGTGCCAGCAGCTTAGGACTAGCGGGAGGAGATACGCAGTATTTT. This codes for CASSLGLAGGDTQYF.

CDR3 DNA: TGTGCCAGCAGCTTAGTTGCGGGAGGGGAGACCCAGTACTTC. Translated, it gives CASSLVAGGETQYF. The chain joins TRBV11-3 to TRBJ2-5; TRBD2 agrees at 9 bases. V dropped 1 base and J dropped 5; count of bases not matched to a gene: 2. The germline V gene has CDR1 SGHNT and CDR2 YENEEA. The CDR3 spans 14 residues.

V usage is TRBV27 and J usage is TRBJ2-1; the match to TRBD2 covers 11 bases. The V segment lost 5 bases and the J segment 5 bases; nucleotides outside the gene matches: 5. In germline, CDR1 is MNHEY, CDR2 SMNVEV (reference sequence). The CDR3 runs 15 residues. In DNA form, the CDR3 reads TGTGCCAGCAGTAAGGTGACTAGCGGGAACAATGAGCAGTTCTTC. As protein: CASSKVTSGNNEQFF.

This clone was observed a few times. The genes are TRBV5-6 and TRBJ2-7; 9 nucleotides align to TRBD1. V lost 5 bases and J lost 4; bases outside the gene matches: 7. The CDR3 extends over 14 amino acids. CDR1 and CDR2 from the germline V gene are SGHDT and YYEEEE. The CDR3 is CASRDRGEAYEQYV. For the CDR3, the DNA is TGTGCCAGCAGAGACAGGGGGGAGGCATACGAGCAGTACGTC.

The chain links TRBV14 to TRBJ1-2; 9 bases are a match to TRBD1. V was pared by 5 bases and J by 1 base, with 17 bases of the junction left unmatched. CDR1 and CDR2 (germline): SGHDN, FVKESK. This CDR3 is built from 19 residues. The CDR3 bases are TGTGCCAGCAGCTATTCCCCCAACCGGGACAGGGAAAGTAACTATGGCTACACCTTC. Its protein is CASSYSPNRDRESNYGYTF.

In this sample, this clone turned up many times. This chain uses TRBV12-5 with TRBJ2-1, with D perhaps TRBD2 (6 bases). This CDR3 has 17 residues. CDR1 and CDR2 from the germline V gene are LGHNT and FRNRAP. V was clipped by 6 bases and J by 5 bases, with 23 bases between them. CDR3 nucleotides: TGTGCTAGTGGGCTTGGTTGGTTGGGGGGTCCTAACAATGAGCAGTTCTTC. Amino acid sequence: CASGLGWLGGPNNEQFF.

The chain has TRBV29-1 and TRBJ1-1, with unresolved D. In germline, CDR1 is SQVTM, CDR2 ANQGSEA. This CDR3 comprises 12 residues. The V and J ends lost 7 bases and 7 bases respectively, with 16 bases between them. Here the CDR3 DNA reads TGCAGCGCCTCGTCGAGGGTCAGTGAAGCTTTCTTT. Its protein product is CSASSRVSEAFF.

This rearrangement joins TRBV24-1 to TRBJ2-6; TRBD2 is a possible D gene (5 bases). This CDR3 is 17 amino acids long. Trimming cost V 5 bases and J 0 bases, with 13 bases left between them. CDR1 is KGHDR and CDR2 is SFDVKD in the germline V gene. This chain's CDR3 is CATSARKGSSGANVLTF. The CDR3, as DNA: TGTGCCACCAGTGCCAGGAAAGGGAGCTCTGGGGCCAACGTCCTGACTTTC.

The chain uses TRBV11-2 and TRBJ1-1; 7 bases align to TRBD1. Trimming took 1 base from V and 3 from J; bases not matched to a gene: 8. CDR1 and CDR2 (germline): SGHAT, FQNNGV. The CDR3 consists of 16 residues. CDR3 amino acids: CASSLVSGRGDTEAFF. The CDR3 coding sequence is TGTGCCAGCAGCTTAGTTTCGGGCAGGGGGGACACTGAAGCTTTCTTT.

The count of this clone is one. This rearrangement joins TRBV9 to TRBJ2-3; D remains ambiguous. Germline values: CDR1 SGDLS, CDR2 YYNGEE. This CDR3 comprises 15 residues. V lost 4 bases, J lost 4 bases, and 16 bases lay in between. The CDR3 here is CASSPGSQSSDTQYF. CDR3 nucleotides: TGTGCCAGCAGCCCGGGTAGTCAGTCTTCAGATACGCAGTATTTT.

The chain couples TRBV9 to TRBJ2-2, with TRBD1 identical over 7 bases. The germline CDR1 and CDR2 sequences are SGDLS and YYNGEE. Unmatched junction bases numbered 16, after V lost 4 bases and J lost 4 bases. The CDR3 runs 18 residues. CDR3 in amino acids: CASSPPPGQRMGTGELFF. The CDR3 nucleotides are TGTGCCAGCAGCCCCCCCCCGGGACAGAGAATGGGCACCGGGGAGCTGTTTTTT. Supplemented by reference TRBV9 and TRBJ2-2, the full variable domain reads DSGVTQTPKHLITATGQRVTLRCSPRSGDLSVYWYQQSLDQGLQFLIQYYNGEERAKGNILERFSAQQFPDLHSELNLSSLELGDSALYFCASSPPPGQRMGTGELFFGEGSRLTVL.

This clone showed up just once. V is TRBV19 and J is TRBJ1-2; no firm D call. Trimming pared 4 bases from V and 4 bases from J, leaving 13 bases between. Germline CDR1 LNHDA, CDR2 SQIVND (reference sequence). CDR3 size: 14 residues. The CDR3 nucleotides are TGTGCCAGTAGTACGAGCGACGGGATCTATGGCTACACCTTC. It specifies CASSTSDGIYGYTF.

This clone was counted at least ten times. The V gene is TRBV29-1, the J gene TRBJ1-1; weak D call: TRBD1 (5 bases). V dropped 3 bases and J dropped 7 bases, with 18 bases sitting between them. This CDR3 has 14 residues. In germline, CDR1 is SQVTM, CDR2 ANQGSEA. CDR3 loop: CSVDPHAGRDEAFF. CDR3 nucleotides: TGCAGCGTTGATCCCCATGCGGGGCGGGATGAAGCTTTCTTT.

V and J are TRBV7-9 and TRBJ2-1; D is unresolved. The length of the CDR3 is 14 residues. Germline-derived CDR1 and CDR2 are SEHNR and FQNEAQ (reference sequence). V lost 6 bases to trimming and J lost 2 bases, with 11 bases between them. Here the CDR3 DNA reads TGTGCCAGCAGTATCGGTCGCGCCTACAATGAGCAGTTCTTC. Translated: CASSIGRAYNEQFF.

A single count supports this clone. This chain connects TRBV12-3 or TRBV12-4 to TRBJ1-1; no clear D. The CDR3 contains 11 residues. Trimming took 7 bases from V and 1 from J, leaving 4 bases between them. The CDR3 DNA sequence: TGTGCCAGCAATCGGAACACTGAAGCTTTCTTT. Encoded protein: CASNRNTEAFF.

The chain employs TRBV7-9 and TRBJ1-1, with 9 nucleotides matching TRBD1. The CDR3 extends over 15 amino acids. After removal of 0 bases from V and 4 bases from J, the junction contained 3 bases not matched to a gene. Germline V lookup: CDR1 SEHNR, CDR2 FQNEAQ (reference sequence). The DNA for the CDR3 is TGTGCCAGCAGCTTAGCTCCGACAGGGGGCACTGAAGCTTTCTTT. Protein product: CASSLAPTGGTEAFF.

The chain employs TRBV25-1 and TRBJ2-5; D remains ambiguous. The germline V gene encodes CDR1 MGHDK and CDR2 SYGVNS. The germline V and J ends were trimmed by 1 base and 4 bases, with 10 bases remaining between them. This CDR3 contains 14 residues. The CDR3, as DNA: TGTGCCAGCAGTGAATGGAGCCTCGGAGAGACCCAGTACTTC. This codes for CASSEWSLGETQYF. Variable domain in full (rest from reference TRBV25-1 and TRBJ2-5): EADIYQTPRYLVIGTGKKITLECSQTMGHDKMYWYQQDPGMELHLIHYSYGVNSTEKGDLSSESTVSRIRTEHFPLTLESARPSHTSQYLCASSEWSLGETQYFGPGTRLLVL.

The chain links TRBV4-3 to TRBJ1-2; 9 bases align to TRBD1. This CDR3 comprises 15 residues. V was pared by 0 bases and J by 8 bases, with 7 bases of the junction left unmatched. Germline CDR1 and CDR2: LGHNA and YSLEER. CDR3 bases: TGCGCCAGCAGCCAAGATAGGGGGACAGGGTGGGGCTACACCTTC. This gives the protein CASSQDRGTGWGYTF.

The rearrangement uses TRBV30 and TRBJ1-5; no firm D call. Trimming cost V 0 bases and J 3 bases, with 15 bases left between them. Germline V gene data show CDR1 as GTSNPN and CDR2 as SVGIG (reference sequence). This CDR3 has 16 amino acids. The CDR3 here is CAWSVSGLIPNQPQHF. The CDR3 coding sequence is TGTGCCTGGAGTGTATCCGGACTAATCCCCAATCAGCCCCAGCATTTT.

This chain's CDR3 is CASSPGGALVNTEAFF. The CDR3 nucleotides are TGTGCCAGCAGCCCGGGGGGGGCATTAGTCAACACTGAAGCTTTCTTT. The gene calls are TRBV5-4 and TRBJ1-1, with D possibly being TRBD1 (6 bases). CDR1 and CDR2 (germline): SGHNT, YYREEE (reference sequence). V lost 4 bases and J 2 bases, leaving 18 bases between the germline ends. The CDR3 is 16 amino acids. Full variable domain (outside the CDR3, taken from reference TRBV5-4 and TRBJ1-1): ETGVTQSPTHLIKTRGQQVTLRCSSQSGHNTVSWYQQALGQGPQFIFQYYREEENGRGNFPPRFSGLQFPNYSSELNVNALELDDSALYLCASSPGGALVNTEAFFGQGTRLTVV.

The chain combines TRBV19 with TRBJ1-2; 7 bases are shared with TRBD1. After removal of 5 bases from V and 4 bases from J, the junction contained 13 bases not matched to a gene. This CDR3 comprises 16 residues. Germline V gene data show CDR1 as LNHDA and CDR2 as SQIVND (reference sequence). For the CDR3, the DNA is TGTGCCAGTAGTCCGGCTCGAGGGGGCGCAGCCTATGGCTACACCTTC. Translated: CASSPARGGAAYGYTF.